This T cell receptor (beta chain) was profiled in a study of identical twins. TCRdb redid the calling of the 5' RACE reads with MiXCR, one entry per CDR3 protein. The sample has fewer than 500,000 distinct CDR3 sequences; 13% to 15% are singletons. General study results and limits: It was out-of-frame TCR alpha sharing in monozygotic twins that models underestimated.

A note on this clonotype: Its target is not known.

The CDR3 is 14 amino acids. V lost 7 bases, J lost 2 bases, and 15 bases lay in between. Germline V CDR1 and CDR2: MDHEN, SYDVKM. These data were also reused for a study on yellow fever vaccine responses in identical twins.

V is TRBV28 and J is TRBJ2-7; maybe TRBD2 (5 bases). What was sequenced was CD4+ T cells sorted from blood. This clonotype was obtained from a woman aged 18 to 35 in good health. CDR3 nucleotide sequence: TGTGCCAGCAAACTAGAAGAGCGGACCTACGAGCAGTACTTC. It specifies CASKLEERTYEQYF.